This entry describes one T cell receptor beta chain. Its target is not known. The repertoire was sequenced with immunoSEQ multiplex PCR; TCRdb's copy has only in-frame clones and lacks some. In the table there are over a million clones, more than 60% of which are singletons. The data derive from a study of shared clonotypes between healthy human individuals. Study-wide results and caveats: A small donor pool kept down the genetic and exposure-history diversity that was represented.

CDR1 and CDR2 (germline): MNHNS, SASEGT. The CDR3 contains 11 residues. The V and J ends lost 10 bases and 8 bases respectively, with 14 bases between them. The chain links TRBV6-1 to TRBJ1-1; no clear D gene. The origin of this receptor is a young man in good health. Sequencing was performed on memory CD4+ T cells sorted from blood. Subset: CD45RA-negative fraction. CDR3 sequence reads: CATVGRTEAFF. CDR3 nucleotides: TGTGCCACCGTGGGGAGGACCGAAGCTTTCTTT.